This T cell receptor beta chain comes out of a study of blood T cell repertoires in COVID-19. Sequenced by immunoSEQ multiplex PCR; TCRdb stores in-frame clones only, minus some. The repertoire holds approximately 200,000 clones, with 75% to 90% as singletons. V dropped 6 bases and J dropped 7; count of bases not matched to a gene: 7. The CDR3 totals 13 residues. Looked up from germline, CDR1 is MGHDK and CDR2 is SYGVNS. Sample: PBMCs or T cells enriched from blood (not recorded which). This clonotype was obtained from a woman in her 30s who had recovered from COVID-19. The chain combines TRBV25-1 with TRBJ1-2, with 8 bases lining up with TRBD1. The CDR3, as DNA: TGTGCCAGCAGCCTTTCCGGGACAGGTGGCTACACCTTC. As protein: CASSLSGTGGYTF.